This T cell receptor beta chain appears in the sequencing data of a study of blood T cell repertoires in COVID-19. Those enrolled in Seattle joined during active infection and were followed longitudinally afterward. Germline values: CDR1 MNHNS, CDR2 SASEGT. The CDR3 is 16 residues long. With 2 bases clipped from V and 2 bases from J, the junction kept 9 bases outside the gene matches. Original processing notes: It was from reference gene primer amplification that nucleated cell counts were estimated. TCRdb keeps only in-frame clones here, not all; method: immunoSEQ multiplex PCR. V, J and clone size were drawn from that table, and D and trimming were deduced from the DNA. The sample consists of approximately 200,000 clones, roughly 77% of them appearing once.

This TCR derives from a woman older than 75 with COVID-19, enrolled during active disease. The sequencing sample was made of peripheral blood. This rearrangement joins TRBV6-1 to TRBJ2-7; the match to TRBD1 covers 7 bases. CDR3 region: CASSEFDRAFTYEQYF. CDR3 DNA sequence: TGTGCCAGCAGTGAATTTGACAGGGCCTTTACCTACGAGCAGTACTTC.